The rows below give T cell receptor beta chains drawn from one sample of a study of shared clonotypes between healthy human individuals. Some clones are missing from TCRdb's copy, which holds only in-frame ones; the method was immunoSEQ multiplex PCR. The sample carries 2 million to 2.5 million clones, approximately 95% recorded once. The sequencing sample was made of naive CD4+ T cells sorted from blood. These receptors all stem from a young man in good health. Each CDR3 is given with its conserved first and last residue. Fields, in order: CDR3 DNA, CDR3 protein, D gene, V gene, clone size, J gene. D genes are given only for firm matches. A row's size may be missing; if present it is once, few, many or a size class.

DNA: TGTGCCAGCAGTGACCTCTTGGCGCAAAAGAAGAAGCCCCTCTATGGCTACACCTTC
CDR3: CASSDLLAQKKKPLYGYTF
D: .
V: TRBV6-4
size: .
J: TRBJ1-2

DNA: TGTGCCAGCAGCTTAGAGACAGGACTTAATTCACCCCTCCACTTT
CDR3: CASSLETGLNSPLHF
D: .
V: TRBV7-9
size: .
J: TRBJ1-6

DNA: TGTGCCAGCAAGGCTAGCGGGGGACAAGAGACCCAGTACTTC
CDR3: CASKASGGQETQYF
D: TRBD2
V: TRBV2
size: .
J: TRBJ2-5

DNA: TGTGCCAGCAGCTTAGCGGGAGGCTCTGTCCAGTTCTTC
CDR3: CASSLAGGSVQFF
D: TRBD2
V: TRBV11-3
size: .
J: TRBJ2-1

DNA: TGTGCCAGCAGCGTAGGGGCCTACGAGCAGTACTTC
CDR3: CASSVGAYEQYF
D: .
V: TRBV28
size: .
J: TRBJ2-7

DNA: TGTGCCAGCAGCGTGTTCCAAGAGACCCAGTACTTC
CDR3: CASSVFQETQYF
D: .
V: TRBV6-1
size: .
J: TRBJ2-5

DNA: TGTGCCAGCAGTTTGGGCAGGGTCACAGATACGCAGTATTTT
CDR3: CASSLGRVTDTQYF
D: .
V: TRBV28
size: .
J: TRBJ2-3

DNA: TGTGCCAGCAGCCAACGGACTCTAGCGTACTCCTACGAGCAGTACTTC
CDR3: CASSQRTLAYSYEQYF
D: .
V: TRBV13
size: .
J: TRBJ2-7

DNA: TGTGCCATCAGTGATGGTGGGGGGGGAGAGACCCAGTACTTC
CDR3: CAISDGGGGETQYF
D: TRBD2
V: TRBV10-3
size: .
J: TRBJ2-5

DNA: TGTGCCAGCTCACCACTAAGCGGGCCTACCACAGATACGCAGTATTTT
CDR3: CASSPLSGPTTDTQYF
D: .
V: TRBV18
size: .
J: TRBJ2-3

DNA: TGTGCCAGTAGTATGGTTAGTCTTGGAGACAGGGAGAACACTGAAGCTTTCTTT
CDR3: CASSMVSLGDRENTEAFF
D: TRBD1
V: TRBV19
size: .
J: TRBJ1-1

DNA: TGTGCCAGCATCCGAAGCGGGAGCGGGCTCGAGCAGTACTTC
CDR3: CASIRSGSGLEQYF
D: TRBD2
V: TRBV5-6
size: .
J: TRBJ2-7

DNA: TGCGCCAGCAGCCGGACTAGCGGGATGTACGAGCAGTACTTC
CDR3: CASSRTSGMYEQYF
D: TRBD2
V: TRBV4-1
size: many
J: TRBJ2-7

DNA: TGTGCCAGCTCACCCGAAATAGGTTCGGGGACAGCAAAGTCTGGCTACACCTTC
CDR3: CASSPEIGSGTAKSGYTF
D: TRBD1
V: TRBV18
size: .
J: TRBJ1-2

DNA: TGTGCCAGTAGCCGGAGGAGGGGGCAGCCCACAGATACGCAGTATTTT
CDR3: CASSRRRGQPTDTQYF
D: .
V: TRBV19
size: .
J: TRBJ2-3

DNA: TGTGCCAGTAGTATGCGGAACGTGGGCGAAAAACTGTTTTTT
CDR3: CASSMRNVGEKLFF
D: .
V: TRBV19
size: .
J: TRBJ1-4

DNA: TGCGCCAGCAGCTTGGGGGGCCTAGCGGGAGCCGACGGGGAGCTGTTTTTT
CDR3: CASSLGGLAGADGELFF
D: TRBD2
V: TRBV5-1
size: .
J: TRBJ2-2

DNA: TGTGCCATCAGTGAGGGGACCAGCGGGGCCGAGCAGTTCTTC
CDR3: CAISEGTSGAEQFF
D: TRBD2
V: TRBV10-3
size: .
J: TRBJ2-1

DNA: TGTGCCAGCAGCTTGCTGACGGCCTCCGGGGAGCTGTTTTTT
CDR3: CASSLLTASGELFF
D: .
V: TRBV5-6
size: once
J: TRBJ2-2

DNA: TGTGCCAGCAGCTTAGCCACTTTAGAACAAGAGACCCAGTACTTC
CDR3: CASSLATLEQETQYF
D: .
V: TRBV7-6
size: .
J: TRBJ2-5

DNA: TGTGCCACCAGCAGAGACAGGGCCTCCTACGAGCAGTACTTC
CDR3: CATSRDRASYEQYF
D: .
V: TRBV15
size: .
J: TRBJ2-7

DNA: TGTGCCAGCAGCCCACAGGGTTATAATTCACCCCTCCACTTT
CDR3: CASSPQGYNSPLHF
D: .
V: TRBV7-3
size: .
J: TRBJ1-6

DNA: TGTGCCAGCAGCCCAGGGGGCAGTTGGGACGAGCAGTACTTC
CDR3: CASSPGGSWDEQYF
D: TRBD1
V: TRBV11-3
size: .
J: TRBJ2-7

DNA: TGTGCCAGCAGCCCCGGGACAGGGGGCCTGGTAAACATTCAGTACTTC
CDR3: CASSPGTGGLVNIQYF
D: TRBD1
V: TRBV5-4
size: .
J: TRBJ2-4

DNA: TGCGCCAGCAGCCAAGAATCCGGGATGGGCTCTAACTATGGCTACACCTTC
CDR3: CASSQESGMGSNYGYTF
D: .
V: TRBV4-1
size: .
J: TRBJ1-2

DNA: TGTGCCAGCTCACCGAGCTTGGGGATGAACACTGAAGCTTTCTTT
CDR3: CASSPSLGMNTEAFF
D: .
V: TRBV18
size: .
J: TRBJ1-1

DNA: TGTGCCAGCAGTCCCCCAGGCCACGAGCAGTACTTC
CDR3: CASSPPGHEQYF
D: .
V: TRBV6-1
size: .
J: TRBJ2-7

DNA: TGTGCCACCGGGCGGACCCAAGAGACCCAGTACTTC
CDR3: CATGRTQETQYF
D: .
V: TRBV19
size: .
J: TRBJ2-5

DNA: TGTGCCAGCAGTTCGGCCCGGGGGGGGAACTACGAGCAGTACTTC
CDR3: CASSSARGGNYEQYF
D: TRBD2
V: TRBV28
size: .
J: TRBJ2-7

DNA: TGTGCCAGCAGCTTGGGATTGAGCGGTGAAAAACTGTTTTTT
CDR3: CASSLGLSGEKLFF
D: .
V: TRBV5-6
size: .
J: TRBJ1-4

DNA: TGCGCCAGCAGCTTGGCCGACTCGAGCGGGACCCAGTACTTC
CDR3: CASSLADSSGTQYF
D: .
V: TRBV5-1
size: few
J: TRBJ2-5

DNA: TGCGCCAGCACGGAGAACACCGGGGAGCTGTTTTTT
CDR3: CASTENTGELFF
D: .
V: TRBV10-2
size: few
J: TRBJ2-2

DNA: TGTGCCAGCAGTTTCCAATCGAACTATGGCTACACCTTC
CDR3: CASSFQSNYGYTF
D: .
V: TRBV28
size: .
J: TRBJ1-2

DNA: TGCGCCAGCAGCTTGGAAGCAGGGAACTATGGCTACACCTTC
CDR3: CASSLEAGNYGYTF
D: .
V: TRBV5-1
size: .
J: TRBJ1-2

DNA: TGTGCCAGCAGCTTAGAACGGACAGGGACGGAGACCCAGTACTTC
CDR3: CASSLERTGTETQYF
D: TRBD1
V: TRBV11-2
size: once
J: TRBJ2-5

DNA: TGCGCCAGCAGCCCAGGGGACAGGGGAGACTATGGCTACACCTTC
CDR3: CASSPGDRGDYGYTF
D: TRBD1
V: TRBV4-3
size: .
J: TRBJ1-2

DNA: TGTGCCAGCAGCCAGGGGACAGGGCCCCACACTGAAGCTTTCTTT
CDR3: CASSQGTGPHTEAFF
D: TRBD1
V: TRBV5-4
size: .
J: TRBJ1-1

DNA: TGTGCCAGCAGTTTGGGGACAGGGAATTCACCCCTCCACTTT
CDR3: CASSLGTGNSPLHF
D: TRBD1
V: TRBV6-6
size: .
J: TRBJ1-6

DNA: TGTGCCAGCAGTACCAGTGGGACGGGGGACGAGCAGTACTTC
CDR3: CASSTSGTGDEQYF
D: .
V: TRBV28
size: .
J: TRBJ2-7

DNA: TGTGCCAGCAGCTTATCCGGCCAGACCCAGTACTTC
CDR3: CASSLSGQTQYF
D: .
V: TRBV7-2
size: .
J: TRBJ2-5